Listed below are T cell receptor beta chains from one sample, sequenced in a study of PD-1 and CTLA-4 blockade in melanoma. The method was immunoSEQ multiplex PCR; TCRdb's version includes in-frame clones alone and lacks a portion of them. The table has almost 30,000 clones, about 89% seen once. The sample in question was CD8+ T cells from peripheral blood, obtained before anti-PD-1 treatment. The receptors were sampled from a human donor with melanoma. Both conserved end residues are part of each CDR3. D genes are given only for firm matches.

>NA|TRBV7-9|TRBJ2-7
CASSLVLGEQYF
>NA|TRBV7-9|TRBJ1-5
CASSPAGDQPQHF
>NA|TRBV15|TRBJ1-1
CATSRPLQGLDTEAFF
>NA|TRBV6-5|TRBJ1-2
CASSWQGDYGYTF
>NA|TRBV27|TRBJ2-2
CASSLTHTGELFF
>NA|TRBV28|TRBJ2-7
CASSSQRLSSYEQYF
>NA|TRBV4-1|TRBJ2-7
CASSQESRTTYEQYF
>NA|TRBV29-1|TRBJ2-1
CSVEVLDNEQFF
>NA|TRBV11-2|TRBJ2-5
CASSLGETQYF
>NA|TRBV15|TRBJ1-1
CATSVTRNTEAFF
>NA|TRBV6-1|TRBJ1-5
CASSDGNQPQHF
>NA|TRBV11-2|TRBJ2-7
CASSEDPSYEQYF
>TRBD2|TRBV7-8|TRBJ2-1
CASSSREGNNEQFF